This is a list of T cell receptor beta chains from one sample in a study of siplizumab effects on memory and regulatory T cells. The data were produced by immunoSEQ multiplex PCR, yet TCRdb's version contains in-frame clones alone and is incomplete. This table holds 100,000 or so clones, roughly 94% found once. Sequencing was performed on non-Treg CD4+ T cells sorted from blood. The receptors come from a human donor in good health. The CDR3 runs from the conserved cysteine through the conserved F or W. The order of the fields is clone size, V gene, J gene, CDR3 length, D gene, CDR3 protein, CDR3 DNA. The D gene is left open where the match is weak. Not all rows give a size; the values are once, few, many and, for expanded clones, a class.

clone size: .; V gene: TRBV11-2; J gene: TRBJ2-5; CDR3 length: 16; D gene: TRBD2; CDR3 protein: CASSPILGTSGETQYF; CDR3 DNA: TGTGCCAGCAGCCCAATTCTTGGGACTAGCGGGGAGACCCAGTACTTC
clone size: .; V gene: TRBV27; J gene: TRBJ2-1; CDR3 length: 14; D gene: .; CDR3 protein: CASRRESSYNEQFF; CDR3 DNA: TGTGCCAGCAGACGCGAGAGCTCCTACAATGAGCAGTTCTTC
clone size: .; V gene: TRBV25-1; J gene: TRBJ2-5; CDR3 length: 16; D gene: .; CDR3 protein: CASRPPSVGVGETQYF; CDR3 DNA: TGTGCCAGCAGACCACCGAGCGTAGGAGTCGGTGAGACCCAGTACTTC
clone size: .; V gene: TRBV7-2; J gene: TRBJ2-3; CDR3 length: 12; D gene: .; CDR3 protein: CASSLITDTQYF; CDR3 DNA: TGTGCCAGCAGCTTAATCACAGATACGCAGTATTTT
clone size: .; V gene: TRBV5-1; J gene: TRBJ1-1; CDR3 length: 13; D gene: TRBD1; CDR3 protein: CASGFDRDTEAFF; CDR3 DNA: TGCGCCAGCGGATTCGACAGGGACACTGAAGCTTTCTTT
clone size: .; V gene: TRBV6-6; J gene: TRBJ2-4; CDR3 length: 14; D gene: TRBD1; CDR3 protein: CASSPLGQGNIQYF; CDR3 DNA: TGTGCCAGCAGTCCCCTGGGACAGGGGAACATTCAGTACTTC
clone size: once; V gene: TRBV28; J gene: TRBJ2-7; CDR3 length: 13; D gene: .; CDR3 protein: CASRRVGSYEQYF; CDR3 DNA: TGTGCCAGCAGACGAGTAGGGTCCTACGAGCAGTACTTC
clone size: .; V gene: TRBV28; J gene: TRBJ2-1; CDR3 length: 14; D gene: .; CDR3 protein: CASSRPTSLNEQFF; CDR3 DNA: TGTGCCAGCAGCCGACCCACTAGCTTAAATGAGCAGTTCTTC
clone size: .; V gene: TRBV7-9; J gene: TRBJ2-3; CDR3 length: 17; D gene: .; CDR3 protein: CASSLARGSKNTDTQYF; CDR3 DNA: TGTGCCAGCAGCTTAGCGCGCGGGTCTAAGAACACAGATACGCAGTATTTT
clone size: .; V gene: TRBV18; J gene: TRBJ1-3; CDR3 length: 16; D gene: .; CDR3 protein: CASSPIQEESGNTIYF; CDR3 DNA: TGTGCCAGCTCACCAATACAGGAAGAATCTGGAAACACCATATATTTT
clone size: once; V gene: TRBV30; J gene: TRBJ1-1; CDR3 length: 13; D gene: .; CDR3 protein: CACFRPLNTEAFF; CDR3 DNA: TGTGCCTGCTTCAGACCCCTGAACACTGAAGCTTTCTTT
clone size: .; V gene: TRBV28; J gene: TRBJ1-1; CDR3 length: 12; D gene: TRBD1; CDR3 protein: CASRTTGGWPFF; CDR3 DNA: TGTGCCAGCAGGACGACAGGGGGGTGGCCTTTCTTT
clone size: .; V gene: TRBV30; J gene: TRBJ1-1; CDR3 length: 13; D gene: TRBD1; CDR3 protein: CAWVTGGGLRAFF; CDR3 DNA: TGTGCCTGGGTTACAGGGGGCGGCTTAAGGGCTTTCTTT
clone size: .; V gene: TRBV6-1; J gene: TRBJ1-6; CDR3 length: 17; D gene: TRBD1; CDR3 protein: CASSELSGGQKNSPLHF; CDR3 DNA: TGTGCCAGCAGTGAATTATCCGGGGGACAGAAGAATTCACCCCTCCACTTT
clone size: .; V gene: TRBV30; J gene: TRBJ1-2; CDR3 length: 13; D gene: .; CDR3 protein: CAWDFGDSYGYTF; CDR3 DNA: TGTGCCTGGGATTTCGGGGATTCTTATGGCTACACCTTC
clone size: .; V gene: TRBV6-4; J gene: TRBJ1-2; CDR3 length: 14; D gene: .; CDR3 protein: CASSDSNPGEGYTF; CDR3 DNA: TGTGCCAGCAGTGACTCGAATCCGGGGGAGGGCTACACCTTC
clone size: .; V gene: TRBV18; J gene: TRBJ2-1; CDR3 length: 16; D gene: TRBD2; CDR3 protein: CASSGGLAGGPNEQFF; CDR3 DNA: TGTGCCAGCTCAGGAGGACTAGCGGGAGGGCCCAATGAGCAGTTCTTC
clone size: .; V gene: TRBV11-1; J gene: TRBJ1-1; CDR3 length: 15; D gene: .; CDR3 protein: CASSLVGTLNTEAFF; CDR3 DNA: TGTGCCAGCAGCTTAGTTGGCACTTTGAACACTGAAGCTTTCTTT
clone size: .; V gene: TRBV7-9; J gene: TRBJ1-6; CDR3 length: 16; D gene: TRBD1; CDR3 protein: CASSLATGLVNSPLHF; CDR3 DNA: TGTGCCAGCAGCTTAGCGACAGGGCTTGTTAATTCACCCCTCCACTTT
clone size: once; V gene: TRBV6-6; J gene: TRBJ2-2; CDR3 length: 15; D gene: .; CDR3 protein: CASSYSTVPTGELFF; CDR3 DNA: TGTGCCAGCAGTTACAGCACCGTTCCCACCGGGGAGCTGTTTTTT
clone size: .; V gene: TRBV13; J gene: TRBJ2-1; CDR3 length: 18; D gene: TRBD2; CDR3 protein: CASSGIYRGGRTYNEQFF; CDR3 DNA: TGTGCCAGCAGCGGCATTTATCGCGGGGGAAGGACCTACAATGAGCAGTTCTTC
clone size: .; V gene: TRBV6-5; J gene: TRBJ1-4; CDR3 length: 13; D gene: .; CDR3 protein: CATGRGGDEKLFF; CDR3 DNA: TGTGCCACCGGCCGGGGGGGGGATGAAAAACTGTTTTTT
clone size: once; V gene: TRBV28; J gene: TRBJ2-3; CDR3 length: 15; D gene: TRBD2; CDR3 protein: CASSQPSGRPDTQYF; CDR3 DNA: TGTGCCAGCAGTCAACCTAGCGGGAGACCAGATACGCAGTATTTT
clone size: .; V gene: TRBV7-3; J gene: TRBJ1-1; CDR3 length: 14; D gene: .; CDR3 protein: CASSLSGAGTEAFF; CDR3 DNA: TGTGCCAGCAGCTTAAGCGGGGCAGGGACTGAAGCTTTCTTT
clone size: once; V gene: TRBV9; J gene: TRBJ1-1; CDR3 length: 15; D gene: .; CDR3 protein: CASSPQTAMNTEAFF; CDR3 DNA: TGTGCCAGCAGCCCTCAGACCGCGATGAACACTGAAGCTTTCTTT
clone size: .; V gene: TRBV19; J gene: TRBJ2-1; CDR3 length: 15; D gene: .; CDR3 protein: CASSMNGRVSIEQFF; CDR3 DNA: TGTGCCAGTAGTATGAATGGTCGGGTGTCCATTGAGCAGTTCTTC
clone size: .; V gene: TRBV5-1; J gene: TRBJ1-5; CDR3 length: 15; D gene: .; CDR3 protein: CASRLQADSNQPQHF; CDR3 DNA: TGCGCCAGCAGGTTACAGGCTGATAGCAATCAGCCCCAGCATTTT
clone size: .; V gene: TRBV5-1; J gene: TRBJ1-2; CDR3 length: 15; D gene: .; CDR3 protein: CASSLGPGSGYGYTF; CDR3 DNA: TGCGCCAGCAGCTTGGGCCCGGGCTCGGGGTATGGCTACACCTTC
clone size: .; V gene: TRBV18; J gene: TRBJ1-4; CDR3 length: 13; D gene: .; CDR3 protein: CASSQNTNEKLFF; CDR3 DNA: TGTGCCAGCTCACAGAACACTAATGAAAAACTGTTTTTT
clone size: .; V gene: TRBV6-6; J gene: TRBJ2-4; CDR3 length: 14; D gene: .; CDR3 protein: CASTTGTPRDIQYF; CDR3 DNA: TGTGCCAGCACCACGGGGACCCCGAGGGACATTCAGTACTTC
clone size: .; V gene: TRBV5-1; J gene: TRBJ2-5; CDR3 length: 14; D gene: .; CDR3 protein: CASSYTEGVETQYF; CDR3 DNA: TGCGCCAGCAGCTACACCGAGGGAGTAGAGACCCAGTACTTC
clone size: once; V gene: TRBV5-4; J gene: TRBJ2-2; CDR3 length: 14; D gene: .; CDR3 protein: CASSPGGRTGELFF; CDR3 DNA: TGTGCCAGCAGCCCTGGAGGGCGCACCGGGGAGCTGTTTTTT
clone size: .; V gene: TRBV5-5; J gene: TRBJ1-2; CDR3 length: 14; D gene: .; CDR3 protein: CASSLRLADYGYTF; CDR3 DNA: TGTGCCAGCAGCTTGAGACTAGCCGACTATGGCTACACCTTC
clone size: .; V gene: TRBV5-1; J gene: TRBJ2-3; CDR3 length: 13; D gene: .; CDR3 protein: CASSPRDTDTQYF; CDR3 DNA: TGCGCCAGCAGCCCCAGGGACACAGATACGCAGTATTTT
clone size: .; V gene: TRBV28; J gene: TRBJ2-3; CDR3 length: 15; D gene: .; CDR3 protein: CASSTWTAGADTQYF; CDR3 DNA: TGTGCCAGCTCAACTTGGACTGCTGGCGCAGATACGCAGTATTTT
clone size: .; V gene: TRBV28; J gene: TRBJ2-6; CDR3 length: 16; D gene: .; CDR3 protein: CASSRRPLSGANVLTF; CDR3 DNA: TGTGCCAGCAGCCGACGACCGCTCTCTGGGGCCAACGTCCTGACTTTC
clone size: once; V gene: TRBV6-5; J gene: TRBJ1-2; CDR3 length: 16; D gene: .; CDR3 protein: CASSSLVTAANYGYTF; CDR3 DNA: TGTGCCAGCAGTTCTCTGGTGACGGCGGCTAACTATGGCTACACCTTC
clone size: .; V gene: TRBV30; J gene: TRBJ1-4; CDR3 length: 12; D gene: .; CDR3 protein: CAWDSVNEKLFF; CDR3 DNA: TGTGCCTGGGACAGCGTAAATGAAAAACTGTTTTTT
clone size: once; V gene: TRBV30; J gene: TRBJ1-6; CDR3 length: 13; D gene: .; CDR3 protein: CAWSAGRNSPLHF; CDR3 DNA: TGTGCCTGGAGTGCGGGGCGTAATTCACCCCTCCACTTT
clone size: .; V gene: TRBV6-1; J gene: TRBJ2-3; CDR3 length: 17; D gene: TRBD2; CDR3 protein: CASSARLSRGGADTQYF; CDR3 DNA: TGTGCCAGCAGTGCGAGATTATCTCGGGGGGGGGCAGATACGCAGTATTTT
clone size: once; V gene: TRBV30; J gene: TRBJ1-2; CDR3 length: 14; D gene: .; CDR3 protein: CAWSVPGRIYGYTF; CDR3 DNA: TGTGCCTGGAGTGTACCGGGCCGGATTTATGGCTACACCTTC
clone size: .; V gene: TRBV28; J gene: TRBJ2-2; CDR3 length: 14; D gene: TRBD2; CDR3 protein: CASSVLAGTGELFF; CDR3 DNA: TGTGCCAGCAGTGTGTTAGCGGGAACCGGGGAGCTGTTTTTT
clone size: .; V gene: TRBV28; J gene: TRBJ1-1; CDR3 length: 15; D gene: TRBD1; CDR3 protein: CASRPIDRGNTEAFF; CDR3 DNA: TGTGCCAGCAGACCAATCGACAGGGGGAACACTGAAGCTTTCTTT
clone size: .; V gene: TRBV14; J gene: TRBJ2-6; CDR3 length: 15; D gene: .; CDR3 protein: CASSKGTSGANVLTF; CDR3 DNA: TGTGCCAGCAGCAAGGGGACGTCTGGGGCCAACGTCCTGACTTTC
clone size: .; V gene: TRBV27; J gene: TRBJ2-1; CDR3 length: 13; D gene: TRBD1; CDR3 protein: CASKKGGGNEQFF; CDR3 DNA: TGTGCCAGCAAAAAAGGGGGCGGCAATGAGCAGTTCTTC
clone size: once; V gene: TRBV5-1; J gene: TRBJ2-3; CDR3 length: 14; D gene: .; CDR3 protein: CASSLSGITDTQYF; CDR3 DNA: TGCGCCAGCAGCTTGTCGGGAATAACAGATACGCAGTATTTT
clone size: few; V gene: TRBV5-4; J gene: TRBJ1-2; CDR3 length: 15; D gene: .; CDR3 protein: CASSLVRAGEIGYTF; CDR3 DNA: TGTGCCAGCAGCTTGGTTCGTGCGGGGGAAATTGGCTACACCTTC
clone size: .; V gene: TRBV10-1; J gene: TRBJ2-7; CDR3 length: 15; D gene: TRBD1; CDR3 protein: CASSPRTGGNYEQYF; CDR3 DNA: TGCGCCAGCAGTCCTCGGACAGGGGGAAACTACGAGCAGTACTTC
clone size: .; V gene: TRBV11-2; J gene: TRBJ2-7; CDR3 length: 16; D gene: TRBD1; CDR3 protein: CASSLASTGAFYEQYF; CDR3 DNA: TGTGCCAGCAGCTTAGCATCGACAGGGGCCTTCTACGAGCAGTACTTC
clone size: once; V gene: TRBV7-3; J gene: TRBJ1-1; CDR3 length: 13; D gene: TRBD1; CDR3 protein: CASRDSMNTEAFF; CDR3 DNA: TGTGCCAGCCGGGACAGTATGAACACTGAAGCTTTCTTT
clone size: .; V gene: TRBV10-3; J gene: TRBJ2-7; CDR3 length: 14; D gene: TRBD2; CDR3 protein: CAISYSGTGYEQYF; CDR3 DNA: TGTGCCATCAGTTATAGCGGGACCGGCTACGAGCAGTACTTC